By share, the clone carrying this TCR beta chain counts as medium-sized. These data are taken from a study of tumor-infiltrating lymphocytes in oesophageal squamous cell carcinoma. TCRdb fed the PCR reads into MiXCR, producing one record per CDR3 protein. In the table there are some 20,000 distinct CDR3 sequences, about 38% of which are singletons. Germline V CDR1 and CDR2: LGHNT, FRNRAP. V gave up 5 bases and J gave up 3 bases; unmatched junction bases: 8. The length of the CDR3 is 16 residues. The TCR comes from a male donor with esophageal squamous cell carcinoma. This sequence joins TRBV12-5 and TRBJ2-3; TRBD2 aligns across 10 bases. Material for sequencing was normal esophageal tissue next to the tumor. This CDR3 reads CASGLGASGSTDTQYF. Written as DNA, the CDR3 is TGTGCTAGTGGTCTTGGGGCTAGCGGGAGTACAGATACGCAGTATTTT.